This T cell receptor (beta chain) was sequenced during a study of shared clonotypes between healthy human individuals. As for this clone: Its antigen is currently unknown.

Between the trimmed V and J ends, which lost 2 bases and 3 bases, there was a span of 16 bases. Germline V gene sequence: CDR1 SGHVS, CDR2 FQNEAQ. The CDR3 is made up of 16 amino acids. General observations from the study: Donor scarcity curtailed the genetic and exposure-history diversity represented herein.

The naive CD8 population came from CD45RO-negative cells selected for CCR7, without terminally differentiated effector memory CD45RA+ cells. Assay: immunoSEQ multiplex PCR; the TCRdb copy retains only in-frame clones and omits some. The top ten clones hold 0.9% to 1.5% of a sample with around 2,000,000 clones, less than 95% of them seen once. The chain uses TRBV7-8 and TRBJ1-1; D might be TRBD1 (5 bases). The specimen sequenced was naive CD8+ T cells sorted from blood. The receptor was isolated from a young man in good health. In DNA form, the CDR3 reads TGTGCCAGCAGCTTAACCCAGGGAGTTCGGTACACTGAAGCTTTCTTT. It codes for CASSLTQGVRYTEAFF. The complete variable domain, with remaining parts taken from reference TRBV7-8 and TRBJ1-1, reads GAGVSQSPRYKVAKRGQDVALRCDPISGHVSLFWYQQALGQGPEFLTYFQNEAQLDKSGLPSDRFFAERPEGSVSTLKIQRTQQEDSAVYLCASSLTQGVRYTEAFFGQGTRLTVV.